The 4 T cell receptor beta chains below all came from one sample that was sequenced in a study of T cell responses to AZD1222 COVID-19 vaccine. Here immunoSEQ multiplex PCR was the method, and the copy in TCRdb shows in-frame clones only, minus some. The sample holds some 130,000 clones, 70% to 90% seen once. The starting material was peripheral blood, obtained on day 0 of AZD1222 vaccination. Receptors were obtained from an adult in good health.

This clone was counted once. The chain joins TRBV6-5 to TRBJ1-2; D remains unclear. Germline V lookup: CDR1 MNHEY, CDR2 SVGAGI. There are 13 residues in the CDR3. The germline V and J ends were trimmed by 2 bases and 2 bases, with 6 bases remaining between them. The CDR3 DNA follows: TGTGCCAGCAGTTACAGCAGAAACTATGGCTACACCTTC. This encodes CASSYSRNYGYTF.

The chain has TRBV28 and TRBJ1-2; TRBD1 might be the D (5 bases). Per germline, CDR1 MDHEN and CDR2 SYDVKM. V lost 3 bases and J 4 bases, leaving 6 bases between the germline ends. This CDR3 region has 12 residues. The CDR3 DNA reads TGTGCCAGCAGTTTGGGGGTCTATGGCTACACCTTC. The encoded protein is CASSLGVYGYTF.

The genes are TRBV28 and TRBJ1-2; D call uncertain. The CDR3 loop spans 13 amino acids. Germline-derived CDR1 and CDR2 are MDHEN and SYDVKM. Trimming took off 4 bases at V and 8 bases at J, with 14 bases between the two ends. CDR3 nucleotides: TGTGCCAGCAGTTGGGCAGGTGCCAGGGGCTACACCTTC. As protein: CASSWAGARGYTF.

In this sample, this clone turned up once. The gene calls are TRBV27 and TRBJ1-4, with D possibly being TRBD1 (6 bases). Germline CDR1 MNHEY, CDR2 SMNVEV (reference sequence). The CDR3 sequence is 14 residues long. V was cut by 6 bases and J by 0 bases, with 8 bases left in between. The DNA of the CDR3 is TGTGCCAGCAGAAGGGGGGCAACTAATGAAAAACTGTTTTTT. As protein: CASRRGATNEKLFF.